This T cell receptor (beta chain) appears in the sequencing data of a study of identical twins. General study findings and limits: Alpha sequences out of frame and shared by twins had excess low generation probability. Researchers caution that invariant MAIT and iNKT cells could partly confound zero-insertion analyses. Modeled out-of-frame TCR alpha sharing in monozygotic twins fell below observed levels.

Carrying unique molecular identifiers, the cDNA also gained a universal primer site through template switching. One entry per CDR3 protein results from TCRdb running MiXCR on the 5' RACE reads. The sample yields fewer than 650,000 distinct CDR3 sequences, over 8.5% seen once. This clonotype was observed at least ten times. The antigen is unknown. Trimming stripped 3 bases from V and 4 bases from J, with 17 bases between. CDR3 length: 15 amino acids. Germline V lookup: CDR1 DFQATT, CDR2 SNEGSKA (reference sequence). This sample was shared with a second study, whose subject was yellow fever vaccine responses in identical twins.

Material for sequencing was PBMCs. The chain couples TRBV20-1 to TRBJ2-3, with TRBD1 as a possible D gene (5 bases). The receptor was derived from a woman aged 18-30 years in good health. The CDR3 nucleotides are TGCAGTGCTAGTTTAAGGGGCCCCCGGGCAGATACGCAGTATTTT. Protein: CSASLRGPRADTQYF.